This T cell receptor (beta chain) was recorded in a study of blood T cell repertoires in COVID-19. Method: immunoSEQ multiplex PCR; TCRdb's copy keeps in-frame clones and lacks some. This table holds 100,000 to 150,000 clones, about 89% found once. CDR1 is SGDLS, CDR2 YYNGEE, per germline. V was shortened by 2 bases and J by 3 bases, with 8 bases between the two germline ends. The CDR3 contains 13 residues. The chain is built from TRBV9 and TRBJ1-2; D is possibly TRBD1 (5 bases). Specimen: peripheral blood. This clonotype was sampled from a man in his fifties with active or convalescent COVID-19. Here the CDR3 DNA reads TGTGCCAGCAGCGTTCAGGGTGACTATGGCTACACCTTC. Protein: CASSVQGDYGYTF.